This T cell receptor (beta chain) came from a study of identical twins. General study results and limits: The same donors were not followed; conclusions instead depended on cross-sectional statistical analysis. Analyses of zero insertions could be partly confounded by invariant MAIT and iNKT cells. High-abundance cord blood beta clonotypes had fewer insertions; memory repertoires showed none. Twin-shared out-of-frame alpha sequences showed excess low generation probability.

One entry per CDR3 protein results from TCRdb running MiXCR on the 5' RACE reads. Of some 500,000 distinct CDR3 sequences listed, 14% are singletons. Germline V gives CDR1 SGHRS, CDR2 YFSETQ. The CDR3 is made up of 14 amino acids. Many counts were recorded for this clonotype. What it binds is not known. A read error may account for a junction end that differs from germline. This sample also appeared in a second study, on yellow fever vaccine responses in identical twins.

Sequencing was done on a sample of CD4+ T cells sorted from blood. The sequence came from a woman aged 18-35 years in good health. The chain uses TRBV5-1 and TRBJ2-7, with a possible D match to TRBD1 (6 bases). The CDR3 nucleotides read TGTGCCAGCAGCTCTACAGGGTCTTCCTACGAGCAGTACTTC. Translating gives CASSSTGSSYEQYF.